These 16 T cell receptor beta chains came from one sample sequenced in a study of spatial heterogeneity in lung cancer. TCRdb reprocessed the 5' RACE reads with MiXCR, giving one entry per CDR3 protein. The sample includes some 120,000 distinct CDR3 sequences, 12% of them seen just once. The time point denotes: blood at routine non-recurrence follow-up after resection. No cell sorting; template was whole RNA from tumor, lung tissue or PBMC. The specimen was PBMCs, collected at follow-up. Receptors originate from a male donor with early-stage non-small cell lung cancer.

The chain employs TRBV28 and TRBJ1-5, with a weak D call TRBD1 (5 bases). The CDR3 loop spans 14 amino acids. V lost 2 bases, J lost 5 bases, and 10 bases lay in between. CDR1 and CDR2 (germline): MDHEN, SYDVKM. CDR3 DNA sequence: TGTGCCAGCAGTTTAGGGGGGGTATATCAGCCCCAGCATTTT. This codes for CASSLGGVYQPQHF.

This clonotype has a handful of counts. The chain is built from TRBV4-2 and TRBJ2-7, with 14 bases fitting TRBD2. This CDR3 spans 16 amino acids. The J segment lost 7 bases and the V segment lost 4 bases, leaving 9 bases of the junction unmatched. Per the germline V gene, CDR1 is LGHNA and CDR2 is YNFKEQ. The CDR3 sequence: CASSRETSGGVREQYF. For the CDR3, the DNA is TGTGCCAGCAGCCGAGAGACTAGCGGGGGGGTGAGGGAGCAGTACTTC.

The chain employs TRBV20-1 and TRBJ2-3; 8 positions agree with TRBD2. Germline loops: CDR1 DFQATT, CDR2 SNEGSKA (reference sequence). Trimming took 2 bases from V and 6 from J; bases not matched to a gene: 10. The CDR3 contains 15 residues. CDR3 region: CSARRRGAMSDTQYF. CDR3 DNA: TGCAGTGCTAGACGGCGGGGGGCCATGTCGGATACGCAGTATTTT.

This clonotype was counted a few times. CDR3 in DNA: TGTGCCATCAGTGATACGGACAGGCCTCCCTACGAGCAGTACTTC. Translating gives CAISDTDRPPYEQYF. V is TRBV10-3 and J is TRBJ2-7, with 7 nucleotides matching TRBD1. The germline V gene has CDR1 ENHRY and CDR2 SYGVKD. J gave up 2 bases and V 3 bases, and 7 bases lay outside the gene matches. The CDR3 length is 15 residues.

This clonotype was counted between two and nine times. This rearrangement joins TRBV6-4 to TRBJ2-5; D gene unclear. This CDR3 has 13 residues. The germline V and J ends were trimmed by 4 bases and 3 bases, with 9 bases remaining between them. The V gene's germline CDR1 is MRHNA and CDR2 SNTAGT. DNA for the CDR3: TGTGCCAGCAGTGCGAACGCCAAAGAGACCCAGTACTTC. It specifies CASSANAKETQYF.

The chain links TRBV20-1 to TRBJ1-2; weak D call: TRBD1 (6 bases). This CDR3 has 13 residues. V was shortened by 5 bases and J by 6 bases, with 16 bases between the two germline ends. Looked up from germline, CDR1 is DFQATT and CDR2 is SNEGSKA (reference sequence). CDR3 DNA: TGCAGTGCTCGAGGACAGCCAGGGGATGGCTACACCTTC. This encodes CSARGQPGDGYTF.

This clonotype was seen a handful of times. The gene calls are TRBV4-3 and TRBJ1-1; the D gene is possibly TRBD1 (5 bases). The CDR3 covers 12 residues. CDR1 is LGHNA, CDR2 YSLEER, per germline. Trimming removed 3 bases from V and 10 bases from J, with 12 bases in between. CDR3 sequence: CASSHERRVAFF. The CDR3 region has the DNA TGCGCCAGCAGCCATGAACGCAGGGTAGCTTTCTTT.

This clonotype has just a few counts. The rearrangement joins TRBV7-8 to TRBJ1-1; 7 bases match TRBD1. V shed 3 bases, J shed 1 base, and the junction held 5 bases outside the gene matches. CDR3 size: 15 residues. Per the germline V gene, CDR1 is SGHVS and CDR2 is FQNEAQ. CDR3 bases: TGTGCCAGCAGCTTCCCCGGGACAGCGAACACTGAAGCTTTCTTT. It translates to CASSFPGTANTEAFF.

The rearrangement links TRBV7-9 to TRBJ1-6; tentatively, D is TRBD1 (5 bases). Germline lookup yields CDR1 SEHNR and CDR2 FQNEAQ (reference sequence). The V gene lost 0 bases and the J gene lost 8 bases, with 8 bases spanning the gap. The CDR3 totals 14 residues. DNA for the CDR3: TGTGCCAGCAGCTTAGCGATGGGGGATTCACCCCTCCACTTT. The encoded protein is CASSLAMGDSPLHF.

This clonotype has a count of ten or more. The J gene is TRBJ1-1, the V gene TRBV29-1; 8 nucleotides align to TRBD1. Germline V lookup: CDR1 SQVTM, CDR2 ANQGSEA. With 6 bases clipped from V and 4 bases from J, the junction kept 7 bases outside the gene matches. The CDR3 extends over 13 amino acids. In DNA form, the CDR3 reads TGCAGCGTGGTGGGCAGGGGGCCCACTGAAGCTTTCTTT. It encodes CSVVGRGPTEAFF. The full variable domain, completed using reference TRBV29-1 and TRBJ1-1, is SAVISQKPSRDICQRGTSLTIQCQVDSQVTMMFWYRQQPGQSLTLIATANQGSEATYESGFVIDKFPISRPNLTFSTLTVSNMSPEDSSIYLCSVVGRGPTEAFFGQGTRLTVV.

This clonotype has more than one count but fewer than ten. The V gene is TRBV6-2 or TRBV6-3, the J gene TRBJ1-2; the match to TRBD1 covers 7 bases. Germline CDR1 MNHEY, CDR2 SVGEGT. J lost 8 bases, V lost 7 bases, and 13 bases had no gene match. The CDR3 runs 14 residues. The CDR3 DNA sequence: TGTGCCAGCACCGAGAACAGGGGCGGTAAAGGCTACACCTTC. This encodes CASTENRGGKGYTF.

The chain combines TRBV7-2 with TRBJ2-1; D is uncertain. Between the trimmed V and J ends, which lost 5 bases and 1 base, there was a span of 9 bases. CDR1 is SGHTA and CDR2 is FQGNSA in the germline V gene. The CDR3 extends over 14 amino acids. The CDR3 DNA is TGTGCCAGCAGCGGTGTGGGTTCCTACAATGAGCAGTTCTTC. Protein: CASSGVGSYNEQFF.

The CDR3 nucleotides read TGTGCCACGCTACCGGGACAGGGAATGAACACTGAAGCTTTCTTT. Translated, it gives CATLPGQGMNTEAFF. The chain combines TRBV6-6 with TRBJ1-1, with 9 bases aligning to TRBD1. With V trimmed by 10 bases and J by 0 bases, 9 bases remained unmatched. The CDR3 is 15 amino acids. The germline V gene has CDR1 MNHNY and CDR2 SVGAGI (reference sequence).

This clonotype was counted a few times. This sequence joins TRBV2 and TRBJ1-5; D possibly corresponds to TRBD1 (5 bases). The V end lost 6 bases, the J end lost 3 bases, and 15 bases lay between the germline ends. CDR3 size: 15 residues. Germline CDR1 SNHLY, CDR2 FYNNEI. The CDR3 loop is CASSALGQFNQPQHF. As DNA, the CDR3 is TGTGCCAGCAGCGCCCTGGGGCAATTCAATCAGCCCCAGCATTTT.

This clonotype was detected many times. The CDR3 loop is CSGTHSYNEQFF. In DNA, the CDR3 is TGCAGCGGCACACACTCCTACAATGAGCAGTTCTTC. The gene calls are TRBV29-1 and TRBJ2-1; D is ambiguous. Looked up from germline, CDR1 is SQVTM and CDR2 is ANQGSEA. With 7 bases removed from V and 0 bases from J, the gap between germline ends came to 7 bases. CDR3 length equals 12 residues.

This clonotype showed up many times. The CDR3 loop reads CSASRRDEAFF. The CDR3 DNA reads as TGCAGTGCTAGTAGGAGGGATGAAGCTTTCTTT. This chain uses TRBV20-1 with TRBJ1-1; D gene ambiguous. The V gene lost 3 bases and the J gene lost 7 bases, with 9 bases spanning the gap. Germline V CDR1 and CDR2: DFQATT, SNEGSKA (reference sequence). The CDR3 is 11 amino acids.